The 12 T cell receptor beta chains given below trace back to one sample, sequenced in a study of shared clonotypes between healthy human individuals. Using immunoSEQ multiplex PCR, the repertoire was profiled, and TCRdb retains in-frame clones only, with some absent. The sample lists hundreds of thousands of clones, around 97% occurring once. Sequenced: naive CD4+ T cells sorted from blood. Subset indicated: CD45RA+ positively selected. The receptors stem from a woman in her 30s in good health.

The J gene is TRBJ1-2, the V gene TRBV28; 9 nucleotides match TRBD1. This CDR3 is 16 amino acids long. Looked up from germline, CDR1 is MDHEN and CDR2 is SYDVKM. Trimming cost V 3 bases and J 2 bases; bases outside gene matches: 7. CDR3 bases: TGTGCCAGCAGTTTGGGACAGGGAGTCCCGAACTATGGCTACACCTTC. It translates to CASSLGQGVPNYGYTF.

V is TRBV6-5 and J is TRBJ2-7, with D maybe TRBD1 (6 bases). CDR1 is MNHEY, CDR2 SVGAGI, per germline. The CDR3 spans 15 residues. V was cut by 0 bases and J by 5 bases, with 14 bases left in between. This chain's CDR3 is CASSYSRQVPNEQYF. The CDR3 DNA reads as TGTGCCAGCAGTTACTCGAGACAGGTTCCGAACGAGCAGTACTTC.

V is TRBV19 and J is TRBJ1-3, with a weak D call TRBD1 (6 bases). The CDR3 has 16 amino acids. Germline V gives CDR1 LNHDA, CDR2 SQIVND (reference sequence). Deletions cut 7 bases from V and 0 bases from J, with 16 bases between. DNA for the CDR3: TGTGCCAGTATTGGGGGCCTCGGGAGCTCTGGAAACACCATATATTTT. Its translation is CASIGGLGSSGNTIYF.

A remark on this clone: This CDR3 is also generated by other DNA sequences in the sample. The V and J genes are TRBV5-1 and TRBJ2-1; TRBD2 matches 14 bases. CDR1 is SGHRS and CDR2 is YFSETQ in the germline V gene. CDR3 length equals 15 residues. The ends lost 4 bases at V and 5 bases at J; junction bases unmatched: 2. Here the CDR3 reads CASSPGLAGDNEQFF. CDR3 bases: TGCGCCAGCAGCCCGGGACTAGCGGGGGACAATGAGCAGTTCTTC.

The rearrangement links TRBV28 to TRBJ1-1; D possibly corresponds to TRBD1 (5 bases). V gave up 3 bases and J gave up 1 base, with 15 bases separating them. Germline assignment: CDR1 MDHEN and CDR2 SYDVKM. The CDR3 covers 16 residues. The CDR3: CASSLTPGGANTEAFF. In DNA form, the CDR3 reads TGTGCCAGCAGTTTGACCCCGGGTGGGGCGAACACTGAAGCTTTCTTT.

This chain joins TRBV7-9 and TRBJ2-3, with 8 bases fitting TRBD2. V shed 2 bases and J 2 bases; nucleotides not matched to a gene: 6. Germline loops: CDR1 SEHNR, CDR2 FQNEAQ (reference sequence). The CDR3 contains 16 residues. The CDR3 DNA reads TGTGCCAGCAGCTTACCAGGCGGGAGGAACACAGATACGCAGTATTTT. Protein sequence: CASSLPGGRNTDTQYF.

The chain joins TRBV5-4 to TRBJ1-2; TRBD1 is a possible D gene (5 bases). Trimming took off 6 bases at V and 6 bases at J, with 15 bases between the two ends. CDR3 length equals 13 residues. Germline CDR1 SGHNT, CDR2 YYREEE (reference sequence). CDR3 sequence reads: CASTLAGNDGYTF. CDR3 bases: TGTGCCAGCACTCTCGCAGGGAACGATGGCTACACCTTC.

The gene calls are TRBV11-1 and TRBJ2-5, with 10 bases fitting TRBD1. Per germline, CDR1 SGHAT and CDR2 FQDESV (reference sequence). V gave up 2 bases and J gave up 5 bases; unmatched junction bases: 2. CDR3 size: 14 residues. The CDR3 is CASSLMGQGETQYF. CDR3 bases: TGTGCCAGCAGCTTAATGGGACAGGGGGAGACCCAGTACTTC.

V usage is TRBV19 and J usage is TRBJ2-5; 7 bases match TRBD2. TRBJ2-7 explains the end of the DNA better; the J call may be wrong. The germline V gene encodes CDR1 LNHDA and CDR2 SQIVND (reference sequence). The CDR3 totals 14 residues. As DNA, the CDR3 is TGTGCCAGTAGTATCCGGGAGGCGGGGGACGAGCAGTACTTC. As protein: CASSIREAGDEQYF.

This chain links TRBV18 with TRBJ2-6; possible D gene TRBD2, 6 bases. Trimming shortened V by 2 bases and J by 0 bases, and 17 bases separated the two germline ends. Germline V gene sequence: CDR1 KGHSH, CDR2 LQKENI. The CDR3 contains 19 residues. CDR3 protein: CASSPGTLLRGSGANVLTF. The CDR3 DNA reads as TGTGCCAGCTCACCAGGGACTCTCCTTAGGGGCTCTGGGGCCAACGTCCTGACTTTC.

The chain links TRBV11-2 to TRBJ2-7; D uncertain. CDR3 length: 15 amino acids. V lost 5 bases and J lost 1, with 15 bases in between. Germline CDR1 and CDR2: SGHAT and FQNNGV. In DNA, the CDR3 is TGTGCCAGCAGCCAAACAGACGGTTTTTCCTACGAGCAGTACTTC. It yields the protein CASSQTDGFSYEQYF.

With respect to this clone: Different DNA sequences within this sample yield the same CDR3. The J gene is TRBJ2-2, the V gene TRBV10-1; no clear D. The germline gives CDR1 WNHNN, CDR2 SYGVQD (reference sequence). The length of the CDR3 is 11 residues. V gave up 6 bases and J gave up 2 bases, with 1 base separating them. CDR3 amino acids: CASRNTGELFF. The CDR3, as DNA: TGCGCCAGCAGAAACACCGGGGAGCTGTTTTTT.